The 18 T cell receptor beta chains in this list originate from one sample, sequenced in a study of T cell responses to AZD1222 COVID-19 vaccine (dated by TCRdb to about 2021). What the time point label conveys for this sample: baseline before first vaccination. Libraries were built with the immunoSEQ multiplex PCR assay. This immuneACCESS table, as held by TCRdb, lists in-frame sequences with V and J called but not all clones. Of the missing ones, under half trace to an unresolved V gene in checked studies; the others have no known cause. This sample comprises approximately 150,000 clones, approximately 92% of them detected only once. Of the sample, roughly 1.7% is held by the ten largest clones. This specimen was peripheral blood, taken on day 0 of AZD1222 vaccination. All receptors derive from an adult in good health.

The chain combines TRBV5-1 with TRBJ2-2; perhaps TRBD2 as D (6 bases). Germline values: CDR1 SGHRS, CDR2 YFSETQ. V lost 0 bases and J 6 bases, leaving 12 bases between the germline ends. CDR3 length: 15 amino acids. CDR3 nucleotides: TGCGCCAGCAGCTTGGTTTCGGGGGTCTCCGGGGAGCTGTTTTTT. Its protein product is CASSLVSGVSGELFF.

V usage is TRBV2 and J usage is TRBJ1-1; D is uncertain. V gave up 7 bases and J gave up 4 bases, with 7 bases separating them. This CDR3 spans 11 amino acids. Germline V gene sequence: CDR1 SNHLY, CDR2 FYNNEI. CDR3 nucleotides: TGTGCCAGCAAAGACATCACTGAAGCTTTCTTT. Translation gives CASKDITEAFF.

This CDR3 reads CASGFNYNEQFF. The DNA of the CDR3 is TGTGCTAGTGGTTTTAACTACAATGAGCAGTTCTTC. The V and J genes are TRBV12-5 and TRBJ2-1; D gene uncertain. The CDR3 totals 12 residues. Trimming left V 3 bases short and J 3 bases short, with 3 bases between. CDR1 is LGHNT, CDR2 FRNRAP, per germline.

The rearrangement uses TRBV10-2 and TRBJ2-5; 14 positions agree with TRBD2. Germline V gene sequence: CDR1 WSHSY, CDR2 SAAADI. There are 14 residues in the CDR3. Trimming removed 8 bases from V and 5 bases from J; junction bases left unmatched: 4. The CDR3 is CASSRTSGGETQYF. CDR3 in DNA: TGCGCCAGCTCTCGGACTAGCGGGGGGGAGACCCAGTACTTC.

This clone was seen a single time. The chain has TRBV19 and TRBJ1-2; the match to TRBD1 covers 12 bases. CDR1 is LNHDA, CDR2 SQIVND, per germline (reference sequence). J was trimmed by 6 bases and V by 5 bases; bases with no gene match: 13. The CDR3 loop spans 17 amino acids. The CDR3 DNA sequence: TGTGCCAGTAGTGATACCGGGACAGGGGGCTTAGGGCATGGCTACACCTTC. The encoded protein is CASSDTGTGGLGHGYTF.

J is TRBJ1-2 and V is TRBV7-2; D gene ambiguous. CDR3 length equals 13 residues. The ends were cut back, 4 bases at V and 4 bases at J, with 10 bases in the middle. CDR1 is SGHTA, CDR2 FQGNSA, per germline. CDR3 in DNA: TGTGCCAGCAGCTACTCGTCGTTCTATGGCTACACCTTC. Protein sequence: CASSYSSFYGYTF.

The J gene is TRBJ1-2, the V gene TRBV9; D is undetermined. V lost 4 bases and J 6 bases, leaving 7 bases between the germline ends. CDR3 length: 11 residues. The V gene's germline CDR1 is SGDLS and CDR2 YYNGEE. CDR3 DNA: TGTGCCAGCAGCTCTGCGAATGGCTACACCTTC. It codes for CASSSANGYTF.

The chain has TRBV7-2 and TRBJ1-2, with D perhaps matching TRBD1 (5 bases). V was clipped by 1 base and J by 6 bases, with 12 bases between them. This CDR3 spans 14 amino acids. Germline loops: CDR1 SGHTA, CDR2 FQGNSA. CDR3 coding DNA: TGTGCCAGCAGCTTAGGTGGGACTCGGCATGGCTACACCTTC. This gives the protein CASSLGGTRHGYTF.

This clone was counted a single time. V usage is TRBV12-3 or TRBV12-4 and J usage is TRBJ1-2; D is uncertain. The CDR3 is 13 amino acids. Trimming shortened V by 6 bases and J by 4 bases, and 12 bases separated the two germline ends. CDR3 sequence (DNA): TGTGCCAGCAGCTACGACACCCTCTATGGCTACACCTTC. It encodes CASSYDTLYGYTF.

The chain combines TRBV27 with TRBJ1-1; D uncertain. V was shortened by 3 bases and J by 8 bases, with 13 bases between the two germline ends. Germline assignment: CDR1 MNHEY and CDR2 SMNVEV (reference sequence). The CDR3 consists of 13 residues. The CDR3 region has the DNA TGTGCCAGCAGTTTCGCAAGTCGGACCGAAGCTTTCTTT. It is translated as CASSFASRTEAFF.

This sequence joins TRBV6-5 and TRBJ1-2, with D hard to call. This CDR3 has 12 amino acids. The V end lost 5 bases, the J end lost 4 bases, and 8 bases lay between the germline ends. Germline V gene data show CDR1 as MNHEY and CDR2 as SVGAGI. The CDR3: CASSTGLYGYTF. For the CDR3, the DNA is TGTGCCAGCAGTACGGGCCTCTATGGCTACACCTTC.

The rearrangement links TRBV28 to TRBJ2-7; D ambiguous. The V gene lost 8 bases and the J gene lost 5 bases, with 7 bases spanning the gap. Per the germline V gene, CDR1 is MDHEN and CDR2 is SYDVKM. The CDR3 covers 10 residues. DNA for the CDR3: TGTGCCAGCGGGAATAACGAGCAGTACTTC. It encodes CASGNNEQYF.

The genes are TRBV30 and TRBJ1-1; TRBD1 matches at 7 bases. This CDR3 is 13 amino acids long. Germline lookup yields CDR1 GTSNPN and CDR2 SVGIG (reference sequence). V lost 4 bases and J lost 1; bases outside the gene matches: 3. Here the CDR3 reads CAWNRGQNTEAFF. CDR3 in DNA: TGTGCCTGGAACAGGGGCCAGAACACTGAAGCTTTCTTT.

The genes are TRBV11-2 and TRBJ2-5, with 10 bases lining up with TRBD2. V lost 1 base and J lost 4; bases outside the gene matches: 3. There are 15 residues in the CDR3. Looked up from germline, CDR1 is SGHAT and CDR2 is FQNNGV. The CDR3, as DNA: TGTGCCAGCAGCTTAGCCCGACTAGCGGGAGAGACCCAGTACTTC. Translation gives CASSLARLAGETQYF.

This clone was observed once. The V and J genes are TRBV7-8 and TRBJ1-6; 11 nucleotides align to TRBD1. Germline V gives CDR1 SGHVS, CDR2 FQNEAQ. CDR3 length equals 14 residues. V gave up 8 bases and J gave up 6 bases; unmatched junction bases: 3. CDR3 DNA sequence: TGTGCCAGCGGGACAGGGGGTAGTAATTCACCCCTCCACTTT. This encodes CASGTGGSNSPLHF.

V usage is TRBV18 and J usage is TRBJ2-1; D is unresolved. The CDR3 has 14 amino acids. Germline CDR1 reads KGHSH; CDR2 reads LQKENI. Trimming cost V 3 bases and J 5 bases, with 11 bases left between them. As DNA, the CDR3 is TGTGCCAGCTCACCCGCGGCTCAGAACAATGAGCAGTTCTTC. Translated: CASSPAAQNNEQFF.

The chain combines TRBV30 with TRBJ2-7; 13 positions match TRBD2. From germline, CDR1 is GTSNPN and CDR2 SVGIG (reference sequence). This CDR3 region has 14 residues. V shed 3 bases and J 6 bases; nucleotides not matched to a gene: 5. DNA for the CDR3: TGTGCCTGGAGCCCGGGACTAGCGGGAAGCGAGCAGTACTTC. Protein sequence: CAWSPGLAGSEQYF. The variable domain in full, completed from reference TRBV30 and TRBJ2-7, reads SQTIHQWPATLVQPVGSPLSLECTVEGTSNPNLYWYRQAAGRGLQLLFYSVGIGQISSEVPQNLSASRPQDRQFILSSKKLLLSDSGFYLCAWSPGLAGSEQYFGPGTRLTVT.

This clone was detected a few times. The chain recombines TRBV19 with TRBJ2-7; 7 bases match TRBD2. Germline V gene data show CDR1 as LNHDA and CDR2 as SQIVND (reference sequence). CDR3 length equals 17 residues. Losses at the gene ends were 6 bases for V and 2 bases for J; bases not matched to a gene: 16. The CDR3 DNA sequence: TGTGCCAGTAGCCCCCTCGGCAGAGTAGCGGGCCCCTACGAGCAGTACTTC. Its protein product is CASSPLGRVAGPYEQYF.